The rows below give T cell receptor beta chains drawn from one sample of a study of PD-L1 blockade in urothelial cancer. Here immunoSEQ multiplex PCR was the method, and the copy in TCRdb shows in-frame clones only, minus some. The table records roughly 50,000 clones, approximately 88% of them present only once. The sample consisted of PBMCs, taken around atezolizumab (anti-PD-L1) treatment. These receptors were collected from an older woman with urothelial cancer. CDR3s include the opening cysteine and the closing phenylalanine or tryptophan. D genes are given only for firm matches. Only part of the rows carry a size: once, few, many, or a class if the clone is expanded.

V gene,clone size,J gene,D gene,CDR3 DNA,CDR3 protein
TRBV9,-,TRBJ2-5,TRBD1,TGTGCCAGCAGCGAACCCAGGGGGCTCGCCCAAGAGACCCAGTACTTC,CASSEPRGLAQETQYF
TRBV9,-,TRBJ2-3,TRBD2,TGTGCCAGCAGCGTAGGACTAGCGGGAGACCGAACGCAGTATTTT,CASSVGLAGDRTQYF
TRBV5-4,-,TRBJ2-6,TRBD2,TGTGCCAGCAGCTCCCCTCTTGGGGGGGGGTCTGGGGCCAACGTCCTGACTTTC,CASSSPLGGGSGANVLTF
TRBV6-5,-,TRBJ2-1,TRBD2,TGTGCCAGCTCAGGCGGGGGGAAGTACAATGAGCAGTTCTTC,CASSGGGKYNEQFF
TRBV25-1,few,TRBJ1-1,TRBD1,TGTGCCAGCAGTGCCGGGACAGGAACCATGAACACTGAAGCTTTCTTT,CASSAGTGTMNTEAFF
TRBV14,-,TRBJ2-3,TRBD2,TGTGCCAGCAGCCAAGATAAGTACTTGGCGGGAGGCACAGATACGCAGTATTTT,CASSQDKYLAGGTDTQYF
TRBV4-3,-,TRBJ2-2,-,TGCGCCAGCAGCCAAGCAGTTGCCGGGGAGCTGTTTTTT,CASSQAVAGELFF
TRBV7-3,-,TRBJ2-7,TRBD2,TGTGCCAGCAGCTTGGGAGGGTATTCGGGCGAGCAGTACTTC,CASSLGGYSGEQYF
TRBV5-6,-,TRBJ2-3,TRBD1,TGTGCCAGCAGCCTAGAACGACAGGGACCTCCTAGCACAGATACGCAGTATTTT,CASSLERQGPPSTDTQYF
TRBV2,-,TRBJ2-2,-,TGTGCCAGCAGTGAAGGGCAGGCGAACACCGGGGAGCTGTTTTTT,CASSEGQANTGELFF
TRBV10-2,-,TRBJ2-5,-,TGCGCCAGCAGTGAGTTGGTTGGGGCGGAGACCCAGTACTTC,CASSELVGAETQYF
TRBV4-1,-,TRBJ1-2,-,TGCGCCAGCAGCCAAGTAGGGACTTACTATGGCTACACCTTC,CASSQVGTYYGYTF
TRBV15,-,TRBJ2-1,-,TGTGCCACCAGCAGAGATAGGGCGGGTCTAAGGTCCCTATACAATGAGCAGTTCTTC,CATSRDRAGLRSLYNEQFF
TRBV19,-,TRBJ1-1,-,TGTGCCAGTAGTATTCGGGAGGGGGGCACTGAAGCTTTCTTT,CASSIREGGTEAFF
TRBV19,-,TRBJ2-7,-,TGTGCCAGTAGTATCGGTAGGGGGTACGAGCAGTACTTC,CASSIGRGYEQYF
TRBV2,-,TRBJ2-3,TRBD2,TGTGCCAGCATTCCACTAGCGAGGTCGTCATATTTT,CASIPLARSSYF
TRBV6-1,-,TRBJ2-7,-,TGTGCCAGCAGTGAAACGACAAGGGGCTACGAGCAGTACTTC,CASSETTRGYEQYF
TRBV11-2,-,TRBJ2-7,-,TGTGCCAGCAGTTATACAGGGTTCAACTACGAGCAGTACTTC,CASSYTGFNYEQYF
TRBV10-3,-,TRBJ2-5,TRBD2,TGTGCCATCAGGAGGGGGGGACTAGCGGGGGTAGACGAGACCCAGTACTTC,CAIRRGGLAGVDETQYF
TRBV21-1,-,TRBJ2-5,-,TGTGCCAGCAGCAGCGGCAAGCCGGGACTAGCGGTACAAGAGACCCAGTACTTC,CASSSGKPGLAVQETQYF
TRBV5-4,-,TRBJ1-1,TRBD1,TGTGCCAGCAGCCCCAGACAGGGCCCGAACACTGAAGCTTTCTTT,CASSPRQGPNTEAFF